This TCR beta chain originates from a study of T cell changes during pregnancy in multiple sclerosis. Germline V gene lookup returns CDR1 MNHNS and CDR2 SASEGT. V lost 4 bases and J lost 3, with 15 bases in between. CDR3 length: 15 amino acids. TCRdb's table, derived via immunoSEQ multiplex PCR, lists solely in-frame clones and lacks some. The sample has around 42,000 clones; about nine tenths are singletons. The receptor was isolated from a female donor with multiple sclerosis, enrolled in a pregnancy study. V and J are TRBV6-1 and TRBJ1-2; TRBD1 might be the D (6 bases). Sequences were derived from CD4+ T cells from peripheral blood mononuclear cells, sampled before pregnancy. This CDR3 reads CASSVPRGNDYGYTF. The CDR3 DNA reads as TGTGCCAGCAGTGTTCCCAGGGGCAATGACTATGGCTACACCTTC.